One sample yielded the 2 T cell receptor beta chains listed below, sequenced in a study of beta chain features in type 1 diabetes. Reverse transcribing all isolated RNA meant expressed TCRB transcripts were sequenced. TCRdb keeps only in-frame clones here, not all; method: immunoSEQ multiplex PCR. The repertoire includes hundreds of thousands of clones, 15% to 18% of them detected once, and about 0.093% sits in the top ten. Sequencing used naive CD4+ T cells from blood. The receptor set was obtained from a man between 18 and 29 years old in good health.

This chain uses TRBV28 with TRBJ1-1; TRBD1 matches 7 bases. V gave up 3 bases and J gave up 5 bases; unmatched junction bases: 21. CDR3 length: 19 amino acids. Germline CDR1 reads MDHEN; CDR2 reads SYDVKM. CDR3: CASSLYGQVPYPPLTEAFF. In DNA form, the CDR3 reads TGTGCCAGCAGTTTGTATGGACAGGTCCCATACCCCCCATTAACTGAAGCTTTCTTT.

The chain is built from TRBV9 and TRBJ2-3, with 11 bases that match TRBD2. The length of the CDR3 is 17 residues. The germline CDR1 and CDR2 sequences are SGDLS and YYNGEE. The V gene end was trimmed by 0 bases and the J gene end by 5 bases; junction bases not matched to a gene: 8. The CDR3 is CASSVDGASGRLDTQYF. The DNA for the CDR3 is TGTGCCAGCAGCGTAGATGGTGCTAGCGGGAGGTTAGATACGCAGTATTTT.